This T cell receptor (beta chain) derives from a study of blood T cell repertoires in COVID-19 (dated by TCRdb to the early 2020s). Study-level background: The collaborator samples originated in the United States, Italy and Spain and spanned the acute and convalescent phases of COVID-19. The material from the prospective study consisted of cDNA or gDNA derived from T cells, B-cell-depleted T cells, or PBMCs. Subjects who had been exposed to COVID-19, were actively infected with it, or had recovered from it provided the deeply sampled blood TCRbeta repertoires that made up the dataset. The repertoires were released in a freely available public database intended as a resource for research on the immune response to SARS-CoV-2. Samples were obtained from the ongoing ImmuneRACE study (first 160 participants) and from over 1,000 subjects provided by 6 global collaborators. The sample metadata nearly always contained a de-identified subject ID, COVID-19 status, age in years and sex. Where HLA class I and class II types were available, the types were taken from metadata supplied by the sample provider, not from assay-based typing.

The CDR3 runs 11 residues from the cysteine to the phenylalanine. Only the CDR3 portion is preserved as DNA: 33 bases, with reading frame beginning at the first base. According to the germline V gene (reference sequence), CDR1 reads SEHNR and CDR2 reads FQNEAQ. Trimming removed 5 bases from V and 1 base from J, leaving 3 bases between the germline ends. The collaborating institutions used their own protocols to collect whole blood in K2EDTA tubes. For TCRbeta analysis, collaborator samples were shipped as frozen whole blood, as isolated PBMCs, or as DNA extracted from either sample type. TCRbeta CDR3 regions were amplified from genomic DNA using the immunoSEQ Assay, a bias-controlled multiplex PCR. As for how the authors treated the data: The number of nucleated cells in each sample was estimated from the amplification of reference gene primers within the assay. To quantify the absolute abundance of each unique TCRbeta CDR3 rearrangement, sequence reads were collapsed and filtered. For each sample, productive Simpson clonality was calculated as the square root of Simpson's diversity index across productive rearrangements. The clones in this table, taken by TCRdb from immuneACCESS, are in-frame only. Not every clone is retained; where verified, under half of the shortfall comes from an unresolved V gene, and the cause of the rest is unknown. V, J and clone size derive from that table, while D and trimming were established from the DNA sequence. Present in this sample are around 81,000 clones, roughly four fifths of which were seen just once. The leading ten clones occupy less than 8.5% of the sample.

What the research found in general, with its limitations: The quantity of clinical and demographic metadata differed by source and by participant and was supplied without curation.

Concerning this clone itself: Its antigen is not yet known. No quality values exist for individual bases; no much larger clone is one base distant.

The sample taken for sequencing was peripheral blood. The origin of this receptor is a human donor in a cohort sampled during active COVID-19. The chain employs TRBV7-9 and TRBJ2-7; the D gene remains uncertain. This receptor carries the CDR3 CASSPSYEQYF. The DNA sequence is given as TGTGCCAGCAGCCCGTCCTACGAGCAGTACTTC.